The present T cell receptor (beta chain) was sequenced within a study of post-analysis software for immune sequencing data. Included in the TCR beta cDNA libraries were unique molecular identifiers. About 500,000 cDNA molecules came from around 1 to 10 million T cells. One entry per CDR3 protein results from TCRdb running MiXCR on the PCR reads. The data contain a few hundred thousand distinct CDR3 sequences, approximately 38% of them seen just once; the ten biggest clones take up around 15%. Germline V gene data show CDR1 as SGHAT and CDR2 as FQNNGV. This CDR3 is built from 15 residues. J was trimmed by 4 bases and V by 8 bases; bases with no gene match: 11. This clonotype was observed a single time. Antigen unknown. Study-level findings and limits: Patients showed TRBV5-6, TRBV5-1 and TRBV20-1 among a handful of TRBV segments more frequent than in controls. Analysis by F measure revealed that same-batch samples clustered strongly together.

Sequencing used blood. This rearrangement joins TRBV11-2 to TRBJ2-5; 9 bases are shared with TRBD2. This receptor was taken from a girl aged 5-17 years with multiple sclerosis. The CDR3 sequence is CASVKGLAGPETQYF. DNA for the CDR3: TGTGCCAGCGTCAAGGGGCTAGCGGGGCCAGAGACCCAGTACTTC.